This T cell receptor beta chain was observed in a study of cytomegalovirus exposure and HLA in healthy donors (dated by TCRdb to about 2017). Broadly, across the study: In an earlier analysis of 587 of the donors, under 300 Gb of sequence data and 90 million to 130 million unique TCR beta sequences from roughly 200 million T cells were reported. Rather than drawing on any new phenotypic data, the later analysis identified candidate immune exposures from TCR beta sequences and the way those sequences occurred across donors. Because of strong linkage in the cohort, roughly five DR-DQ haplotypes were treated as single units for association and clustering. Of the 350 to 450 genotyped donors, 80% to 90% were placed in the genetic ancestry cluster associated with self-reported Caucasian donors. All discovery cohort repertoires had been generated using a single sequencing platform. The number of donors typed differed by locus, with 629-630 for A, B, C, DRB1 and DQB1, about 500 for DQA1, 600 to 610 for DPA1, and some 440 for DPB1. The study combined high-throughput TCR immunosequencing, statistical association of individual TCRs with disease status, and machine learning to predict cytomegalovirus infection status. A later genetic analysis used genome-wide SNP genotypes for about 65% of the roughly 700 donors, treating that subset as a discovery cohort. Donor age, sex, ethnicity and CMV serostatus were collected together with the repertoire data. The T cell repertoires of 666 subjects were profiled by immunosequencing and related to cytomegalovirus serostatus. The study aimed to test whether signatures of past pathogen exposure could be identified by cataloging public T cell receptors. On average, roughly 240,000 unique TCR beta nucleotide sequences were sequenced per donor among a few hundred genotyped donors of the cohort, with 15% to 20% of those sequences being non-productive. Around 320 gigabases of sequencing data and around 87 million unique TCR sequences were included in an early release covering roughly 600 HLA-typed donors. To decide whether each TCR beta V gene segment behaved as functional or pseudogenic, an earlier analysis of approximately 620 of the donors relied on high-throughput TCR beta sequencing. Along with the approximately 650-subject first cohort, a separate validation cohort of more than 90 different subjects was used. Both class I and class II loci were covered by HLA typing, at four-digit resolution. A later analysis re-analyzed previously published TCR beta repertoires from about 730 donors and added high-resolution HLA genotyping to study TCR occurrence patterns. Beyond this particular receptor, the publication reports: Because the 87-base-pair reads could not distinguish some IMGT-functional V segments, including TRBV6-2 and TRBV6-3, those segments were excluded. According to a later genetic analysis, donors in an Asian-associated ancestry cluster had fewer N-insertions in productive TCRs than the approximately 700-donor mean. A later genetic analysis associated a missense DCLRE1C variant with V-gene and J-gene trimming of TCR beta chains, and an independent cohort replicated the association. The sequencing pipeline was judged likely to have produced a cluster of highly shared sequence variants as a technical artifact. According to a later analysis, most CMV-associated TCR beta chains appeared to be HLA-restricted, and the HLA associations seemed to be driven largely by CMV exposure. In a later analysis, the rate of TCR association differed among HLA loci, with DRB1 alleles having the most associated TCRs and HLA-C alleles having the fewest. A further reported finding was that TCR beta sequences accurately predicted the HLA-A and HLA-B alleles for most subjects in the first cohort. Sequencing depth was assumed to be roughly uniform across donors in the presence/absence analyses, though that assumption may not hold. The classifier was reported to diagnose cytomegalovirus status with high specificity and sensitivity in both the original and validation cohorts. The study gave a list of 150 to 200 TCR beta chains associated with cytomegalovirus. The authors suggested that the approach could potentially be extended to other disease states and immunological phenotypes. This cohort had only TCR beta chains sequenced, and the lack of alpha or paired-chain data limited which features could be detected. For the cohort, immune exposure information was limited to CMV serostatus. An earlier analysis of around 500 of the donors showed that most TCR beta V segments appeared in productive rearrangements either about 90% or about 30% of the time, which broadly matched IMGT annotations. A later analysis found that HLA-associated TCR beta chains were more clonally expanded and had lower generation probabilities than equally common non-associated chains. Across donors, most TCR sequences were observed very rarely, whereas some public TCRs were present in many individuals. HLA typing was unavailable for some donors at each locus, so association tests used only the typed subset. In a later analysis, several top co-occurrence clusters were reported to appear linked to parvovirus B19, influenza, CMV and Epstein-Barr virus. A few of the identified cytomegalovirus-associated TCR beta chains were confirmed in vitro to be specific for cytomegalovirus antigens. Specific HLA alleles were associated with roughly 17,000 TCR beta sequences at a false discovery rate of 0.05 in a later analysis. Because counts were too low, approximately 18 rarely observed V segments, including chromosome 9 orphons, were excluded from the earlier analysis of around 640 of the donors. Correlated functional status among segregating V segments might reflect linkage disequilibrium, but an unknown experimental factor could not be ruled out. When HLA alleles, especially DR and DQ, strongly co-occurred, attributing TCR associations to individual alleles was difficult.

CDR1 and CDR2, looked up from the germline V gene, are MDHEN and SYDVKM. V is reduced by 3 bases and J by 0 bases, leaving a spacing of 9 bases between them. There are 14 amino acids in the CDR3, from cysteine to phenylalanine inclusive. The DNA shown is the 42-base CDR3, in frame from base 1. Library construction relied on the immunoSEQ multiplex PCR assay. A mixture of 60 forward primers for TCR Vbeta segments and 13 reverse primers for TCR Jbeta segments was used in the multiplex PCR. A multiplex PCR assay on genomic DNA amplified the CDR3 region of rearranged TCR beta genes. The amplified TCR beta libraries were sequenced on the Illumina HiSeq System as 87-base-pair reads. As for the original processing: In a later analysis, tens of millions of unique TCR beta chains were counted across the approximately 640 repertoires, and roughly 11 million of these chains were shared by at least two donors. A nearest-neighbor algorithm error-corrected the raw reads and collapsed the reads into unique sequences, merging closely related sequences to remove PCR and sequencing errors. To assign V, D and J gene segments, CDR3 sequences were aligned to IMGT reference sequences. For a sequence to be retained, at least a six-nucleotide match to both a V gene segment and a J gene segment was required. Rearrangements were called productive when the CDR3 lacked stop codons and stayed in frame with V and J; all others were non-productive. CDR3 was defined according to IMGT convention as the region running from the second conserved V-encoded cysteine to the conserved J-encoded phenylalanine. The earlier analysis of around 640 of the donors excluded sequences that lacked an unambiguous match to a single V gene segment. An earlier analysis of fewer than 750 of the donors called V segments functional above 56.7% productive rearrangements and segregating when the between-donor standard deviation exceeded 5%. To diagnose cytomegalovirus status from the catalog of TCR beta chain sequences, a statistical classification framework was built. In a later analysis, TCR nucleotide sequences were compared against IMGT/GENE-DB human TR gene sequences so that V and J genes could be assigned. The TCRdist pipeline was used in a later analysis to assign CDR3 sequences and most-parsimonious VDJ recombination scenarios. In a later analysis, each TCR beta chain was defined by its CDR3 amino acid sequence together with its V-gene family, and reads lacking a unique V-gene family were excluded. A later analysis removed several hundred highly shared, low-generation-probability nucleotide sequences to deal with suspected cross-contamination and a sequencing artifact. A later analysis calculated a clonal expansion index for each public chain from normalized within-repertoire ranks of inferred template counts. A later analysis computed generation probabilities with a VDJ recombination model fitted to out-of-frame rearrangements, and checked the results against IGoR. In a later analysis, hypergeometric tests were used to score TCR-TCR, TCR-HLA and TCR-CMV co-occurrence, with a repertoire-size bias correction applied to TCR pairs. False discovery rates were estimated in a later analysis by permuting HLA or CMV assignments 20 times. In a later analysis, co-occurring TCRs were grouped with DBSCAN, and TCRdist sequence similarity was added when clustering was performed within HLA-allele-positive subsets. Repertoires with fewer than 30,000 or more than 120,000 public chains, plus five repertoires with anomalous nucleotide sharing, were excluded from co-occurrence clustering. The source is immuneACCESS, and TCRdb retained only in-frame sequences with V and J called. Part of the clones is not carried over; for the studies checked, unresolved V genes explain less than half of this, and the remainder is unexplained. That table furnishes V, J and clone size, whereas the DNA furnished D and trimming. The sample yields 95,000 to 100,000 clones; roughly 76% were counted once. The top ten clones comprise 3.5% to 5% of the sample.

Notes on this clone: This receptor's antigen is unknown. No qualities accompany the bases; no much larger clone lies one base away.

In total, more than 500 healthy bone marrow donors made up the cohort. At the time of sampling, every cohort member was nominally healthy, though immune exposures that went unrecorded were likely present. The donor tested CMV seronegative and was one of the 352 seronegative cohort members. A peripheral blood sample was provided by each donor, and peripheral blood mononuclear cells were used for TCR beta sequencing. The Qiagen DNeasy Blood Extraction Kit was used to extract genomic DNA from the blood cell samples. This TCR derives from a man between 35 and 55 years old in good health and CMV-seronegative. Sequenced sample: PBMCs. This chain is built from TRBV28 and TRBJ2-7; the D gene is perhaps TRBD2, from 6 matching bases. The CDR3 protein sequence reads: CASSLGGSSYEQYF. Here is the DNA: TGTGCCAGCAGTTTGGGGGGATCCTCCTACGAGCAGTACTTC.